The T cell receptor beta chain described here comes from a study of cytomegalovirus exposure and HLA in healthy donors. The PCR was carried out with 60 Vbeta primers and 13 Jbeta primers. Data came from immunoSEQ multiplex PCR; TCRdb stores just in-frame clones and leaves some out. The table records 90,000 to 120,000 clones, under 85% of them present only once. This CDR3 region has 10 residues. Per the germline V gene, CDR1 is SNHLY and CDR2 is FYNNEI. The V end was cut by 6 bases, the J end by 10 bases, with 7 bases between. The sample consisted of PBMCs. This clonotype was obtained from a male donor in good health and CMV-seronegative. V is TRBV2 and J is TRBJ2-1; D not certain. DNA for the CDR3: TGTGCCAGCAGCGGAGAAGAGCAGTTCTTC. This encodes CASSGEEQFF.